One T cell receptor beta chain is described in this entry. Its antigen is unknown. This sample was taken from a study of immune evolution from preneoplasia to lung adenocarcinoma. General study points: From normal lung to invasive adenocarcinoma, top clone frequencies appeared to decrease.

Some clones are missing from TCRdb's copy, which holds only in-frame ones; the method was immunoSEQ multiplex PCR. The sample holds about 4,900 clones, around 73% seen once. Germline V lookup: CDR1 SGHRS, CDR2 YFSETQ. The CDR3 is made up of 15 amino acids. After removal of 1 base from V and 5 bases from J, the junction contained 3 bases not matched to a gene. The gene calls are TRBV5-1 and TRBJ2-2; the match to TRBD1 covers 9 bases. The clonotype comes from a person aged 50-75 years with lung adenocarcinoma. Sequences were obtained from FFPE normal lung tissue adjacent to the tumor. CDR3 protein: CASSLRTGETGELFF. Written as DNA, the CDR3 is TGCGCCAGCAGCTTGAGGACAGGGGAAACCGGGGAGCTGTTTTTT.